The T cell receptor (beta chain) described here comes from a study of cytomegalovirus exposure and HLA in healthy donors. A note on this clone: Its antigen remains unknown.

General observations from the study: Rarity characterized most TCR sequences, yet some public TCRs appeared in many donors. In vitro data verified a few CMV-associated chains as specific for CMV antigens. Diagnosis of cytomegalovirus status made by the classifier reportedly showed high specificity and sensitivity. The listing of 150 to 200 TCR beta chains classed them as cytomegalovirus-associated.

Germline V gene sequence: CDR1 MNHNS, CDR2 SASEGT. Trimming stripped 3 bases from V and 7 bases from J, with 10 bases between. The CDR3 consists of 13 residues. Sequencing used immunoSEQ multiplex PCR; TCRdb keeps in-frame clones, though not all of them. The sample has over 100,000 clones; 70% to 90% are singletons. Sequencing input: PBMCs. The chain joins TRBV6-1 to TRBJ1-5; D is undetermined. The source is a woman under 30 in good health and CMV-seropositive. CDR3 coding DNA: TGTGCCAGCAGTGAGGGCCAGCGGCAGCCCCAGCATTTT. It specifies CASSEGQRQPQHF.